One and the same sample provided the 18 T cell receptor beta chains below, sequenced in a study of blood T cells in healthy people across ages. A second PCR of 7 to 11 cycles used a sample-barcoded 5' primer and a J-beta primer mix. One entry per CDR3 protein results from TCRdb running MiXCR on the 5' RACE reads. This table has approximately 810,000 distinct CDR3 sequences, 25% to 35% appearing once. Sequencing was performed on blood. All receptors come from a woman of 80 years or more in good health.

To note about this clonotype: This could be a read error, since a much larger clone is one nucleotide away. The chain recombines TRBV11-2 with TRBJ2-7; TRBD2 agrees at 7 bases. CDR1 is SGHAT and CDR2 is FQNNGV in the germline V gene. V was pared by 2 bases and J by 7 bases, with 11 bases of the junction left unmatched. The CDR3 length is 15 residues. CDR3 sequence: CASSLYGPSGNEQYF. The CDR3 DNA sequence: TGTGCCAGCAGCTTATATGGGCCTAGCGGAAATGAGCAGTACTTC.

J is TRBJ2-7 and V is TRBV6-2 or TRBV6-3; D remains ambiguous. CDR1 and CDR2 from the germline V gene are MNHEY and SVGEGT. Deletions cut 7 bases from V and 6 bases from J, with 16 bases between. The CDR3 contains 13 residues. Written as DNA, the CDR3 is TGTGCCAGCAAGAGCACGGCTAAGGGCGAGCAGTACTTC. This sequence encodes CASKSTAKGEQYF.

This clonotype was seen ten or more times. The chain joins TRBV27 to TRBJ1-1; D unclear. This CDR3 spans 13 amino acids. Trimming took off 1 base at V and 1 base at J, with 4 bases between the two ends. Germline CDR1 is MNHEY and CDR2 is SMNVEV (reference sequence). The CDR3 spells CASSLLTNTEAFF. In DNA form, the CDR3 reads TGTGCCAGCAGTTTATTGACGAACACTGAAGCTTTCTTT.

Details on this clonotype: This may come from a read error, since a much larger clone is one base off. This rearrangement joins TRBV5-1 to TRBJ2-3; D ambiguous. Germline V gene lookup returns CDR1 SGHRS and CDR2 YFSETQ. V was cut by 4 bases and J by 1 base, with 10 bases left in between. The CDR3 length is 14 residues. The CDR3 nucleotides read TGCGCCAGCAGCCGACTTTGTGGCACAGATACGCAGTATTTT. Amino acid sequence: CASSRLCGTDTQYF.

This chain joins TRBV5-1 and TRBJ1-6; D possibly corresponds to TRBD1 (6 bases). V lost 5 bases and J lost 0, with 12 bases in between. The CDR3 is 16 amino acids. Germline lookup yields CDR1 SGHRS and CDR2 YFSETQ. CDR3 nucleotide sequence: TGCGCCAGCAGTTCTCAGGGGACCTCCTATAATTCACCCCTCCACTTT. This translates into CASSSQGTSYNSPLHF.

This clonotype has only a few counts. V and J are TRBV28 and TRBJ2-3, with 10 bases aligning to TRBD1. Germline-derived CDR1 and CDR2 are MDHEN and SYDVKM. The CDR3 covers 14 residues. V trimming: 7 bases; J trimming: 8 bases; junction bases outside the gene matches: 9. CDR3 in amino acids: CASNTPGQGGTQYF. The CDR3 DNA follows: TGTGCCAGCAACACCCCAGGACAGGGGGGTACGCAGTATTTT. The variable domain in full, completed from reference TRBV28 and TRBJ2-3, reads DVKVTQSSRYLVKRTGEKVFLECVQDMDHENMFWYRQDPGLGLRLIYFSYDVKMKEKGDIPEGYSVSREKKERFSLILESASTNQTSMYLCASNTPGQGGTQYFGPGTRLTVL.

This clonotype was counted a single time. Since a much larger clone is just one base distant, this may be a read error. This chain uses TRBV20-1 with TRBJ2-5; no definite D call. This CDR3 is built from 10 residues. Looked up from germline, CDR1 is DFQATT and CDR2 is SNEGSKA (reference sequence). Deletions cut 3 bases from V and 11 bases from J, with 10 bases between. In nucleotides, the CDR3 is TGCAGTGCTAGCAGCAATGAGCAGTACTTC. It codes for CSASSNEQYF.

The genes are TRBV6-2 or TRBV6-3 and TRBJ2-2, with 9 bases lining up with TRBD2. CDR3 size: 16 residues. Per the germline V gene, CDR1 is MNHEY and CDR2 is SVGEGT. With 7 bases clipped from V and 7 bases from J, the junction kept 13 bases outside the gene matches. CDR3 residues: CASTSRGSGGFGELFF. CDR3 DNA sequence: TGTGCCAGCACCTCTCGAGGTAGCGGGGGTTTCGGGGAGCTGTTTTTT.

The chain joins TRBV15 to TRBJ1-4; D ambiguous. The V gene's germline CDR1 is LNHNV and CDR2 YYDKDF (reference sequence). CDR3 length: 11 amino acids. Trimming took 1 base from V and 9 from J, leaving 3 bases between them. The DNA for the CDR3 is TGTGCCACCAGCAGAGGACAAAAACTGTTTTTT. It specifies CATSRGQKLFF.

The gene calls are TRBV7-8 and TRBJ2-4, with D unresolved. The better agreement between TRBJ2-7 and the DNA end casts doubt on the J call. CDR3 length equals 14 residues. Per the germline V gene, CDR1 is SGHVS and CDR2 is FQNEAQ. CDR3 DNA sequence: TGTGCCAGCAGCTTTGATGCAAGCTCCTACGAGCAGTACTTC. Translation gives CASSFDASSYEQYF.

About this clonotype itself: This may be a read error: a much more frequent sequence differs by one nucleotide. The chain couples TRBV12-3 or TRBV12-4 to TRBJ2-3; D ambiguous. V lost 6 bases and J lost 0, with 7 bases in between. This CDR3 has 13 residues. The CDR3 DNA follows: TGTGCCAGCAGGGAGAGGAGCACAGATACGCAGTATTTT. Amino acid sequence: CASRERSTDTQYF.

Regarding this clonotype: It may be a read error: a sequence one base away is much more abundant. The chain has TRBV3-1 and TRBJ2-3; 7 positions match TRBD1. The CDR3 length is 15 residues. Germline CDR1 reads LGHDT; CDR2 reads YNNKEL (reference sequence). The CDR3 DNA follows: TGTGCCAGCAGCCCCAAAGGAACAGGGGTAGATGCGCAGTATTTT. It is translated as CASSPKGTGVDAQYF.

This clonotype appeared once. One end of the junction varies from germline; a read error may be responsible. The rearrangement links TRBV7-2 to TRBJ1-5, with a weak D call TRBD1 (5 bases). The CDR3 totals 15 residues. Germline V gene data show CDR1 as SGHTA and CDR2 as FQGNSA. DNA for the CDR3: TGTGCCAGCAGCTTAGGGGCAGGGCCAGGGCAGCCCCGGCATTTT. Its protein is CASSLGAGPGQPRHF.

This clonotype was found a few times. The CDR3 region is CASSPARSYEQYF. CDR3 in DNA: TGTGCCAGCTCACCAGCCAGGTCGTACGAGCAGTACTTC. V and J are TRBV18 and TRBJ2-7; D uncertain. Germline V gene sequence: CDR1 KGHSH, CDR2 LQKENI. V was clipped by 2 bases and J by 4 bases, with 9 bases between them. The CDR3 sequence is 13 residues long. Using reference TRBV18 and TRBJ2-7 for the parts outside the CDR3, the full variable domain is NAGVMQNPRHLVRRRGQEARLRCSPMKGHSHVYWYRQLPEEGLKFMVYLQKENIIDESGMPKERFSAEFPKEGPSILRIQQVVRGDSAAYFCASSPARSYEQYFGPGTRLTVT.

The table lists this clonotype with a few counts. J is TRBJ2-3 and V is TRBV19; 7 bases agree with TRBD2. V dropped 3 bases and J dropped 3; count of bases not matched to a gene: 3. The CDR3 is 14 residues long. Germline assignment: CDR1 LNHDA and CDR2 SQIVND (reference sequence). CDR3 nucleotide sequence: TGTGCCAGTAGTATTCAGCGGGGTACAGATACGCAGTATTTT. It is translated as CASSIQRGTDTQYF.

This clonotype was observed a few times. The chain employs TRBV3-1 and TRBJ1-6; D not certain. Trimming removed 5 bases from V and 7 bases from J, with 18 bases in between. CDR1 and CDR2 from the germline V gene are LGHDT and YNNKEL (reference sequence). CDR3 length: 16 amino acids. CDR3 loop: CASSTYGQVANSPLHF. CDR3 bases: TGTGCCAGCAGCACCTACGGCCAGGTTGCGAATTCACCCCTCCACTTT. The full variable domain, in which reference TRBV3-1 and TRBJ1-6 provide the parts outside the CDR3, is DTAVSQTPKYLVTQMGNDKSIKCEQNLGHDTMYWYKQDSKKFLKIMFSYNNKELIINETVPNRFSPKSPDKAHLNLHINSLELGDSAVYFCASSTYGQVANSPLHFGNGTRLTVT.

This clonotype was seen more than once but under ten times. V and J are TRBV6-5 and TRBJ2-1, with D perhaps matching TRBD2 (6 bases). Germline CDR1 and CDR2: MNHEY and SVGAGI. The CDR3 consists of 15 residues. The V end was cut by 4 bases, the J end by 0 bases, with 10 bases between. CDR3 DNA sequence: TGTGCCAGCAGTTCGACGACTAGCTCCTACAATGAGCAGTTCTTC. Translation gives CASSSTTSSYNEQFF.

This sequence joins TRBV12-3 or TRBV12-4 and TRBJ2-3; TRBD2 agrees at 12 bases. The CDR3 covers 17 residues. V dropped 6 bases and J dropped 13; count of bases not matched to a gene: 20. The CDR3 here is CASSPRLAGVSTDMEYF. In DNA form, the CDR3 reads TGTGCCAGCAGCCCAAGACTAGCGGGAGTGAGCACAGATATGGAGTATTTT.